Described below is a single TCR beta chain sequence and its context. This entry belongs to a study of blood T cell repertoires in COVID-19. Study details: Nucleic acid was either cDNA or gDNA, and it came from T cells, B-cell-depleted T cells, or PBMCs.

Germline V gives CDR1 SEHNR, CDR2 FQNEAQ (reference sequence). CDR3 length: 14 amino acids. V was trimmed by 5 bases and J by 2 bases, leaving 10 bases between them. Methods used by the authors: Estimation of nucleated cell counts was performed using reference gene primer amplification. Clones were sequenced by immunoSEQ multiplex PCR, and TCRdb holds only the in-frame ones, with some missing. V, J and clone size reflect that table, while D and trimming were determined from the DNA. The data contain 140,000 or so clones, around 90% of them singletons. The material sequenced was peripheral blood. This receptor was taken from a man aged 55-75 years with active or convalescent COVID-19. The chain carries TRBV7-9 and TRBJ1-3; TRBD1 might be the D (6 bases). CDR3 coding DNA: TGTGCCAGCAGCGAACAGGGCCCTGGAAACACCATATATTTT. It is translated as CASSEQGPGNTIYF.